This TCR beta chain stems from a study of monozygotic twins with inflammatory bowel disease. The length of the CDR3 is 12 residues. Germline CDR1 reads SEHNR; CDR2 reads FQNEAQ (reference sequence). Using the 5' RACE reads, TCRdb records one entry per CDR3 protein without DNA. Its listing shows approximately 100,000 distinct CDR3 sequences. The V and J genes are TRBV7-9 and TRBJ1-5. The sequence was collected from a human donor with ulcerative colitis or Crohn's disease, or a healthy co-twin of an affected twin (not recorded which). What was sequenced was blood. The CDR3 loop reads CASSLWGQPQHF.